A single sample gave rise to the 16 T cell receptor beta chains below, sequenced in a study of identical twins. TCRdb processed the 5' RACE reads anew with MiXCR; each CDR3 protein has one entry. This sample has 600,000 to 850,000 distinct CDR3 sequences, with 15% to 20% found just once. The sample was also reused in another study, on T cells expressing NK-cell markers.

The sample comprised PBMCs. The receptor source for this set is a young woman in good health.

As concerns this clonotype: An end of the junction differs from the germline gene, which may be a read error. CDR3 bases: TGCTGTGCTAGAGTTAAAGGGGCGGTGATTATGAACACTGAAGCTTTCTTT. Translated: CCARVKGAVIMNTEAFF. The gene calls are TRBV20-1 and TRBJ1-1, with D possibly matching TRBD1 (5 bases). The CDR3 covers 17 residues. In germline, CDR1 is DFQATT, CDR2 SNEGSKA (reference sequence).

The CDR3 loop reads CASSSGDQEYLYEQYF. The CDR3 nucleotides are TGTGCCAGCAGCTCCGGGGACCAGGAATACCTCTACGAGCAGTACTTC. J is TRBJ2-7 and V is TRBV7-9; possibly TRBD1 or TRBD2 for D (5 bases each). This CDR3 comprises 16 residues. Germline V gene data show CDR1 as SEHNR and CDR2 as FQNEAQ (reference sequence). V dropped 4 bases and J dropped 3 bases, with 19 bases sitting between them. Based on the CDR3 plus reference TRBV7-9 and TRBJ2-7, the full variable domain is DTGVSQNPRHKITKRGQNVTFRCDPISEHNRLYWYRQTLGQGPEFLTYFQNEAQLEKSRLLSDRFSAERPKGSFSTLEIQRTEQGDSAMYLCASSSGDQEYLYEQYFGPGTRLTVT.

The sample holds many counts of this clonotype. The chain carries TRBV7-2 and TRBJ2-5; D possibly corresponds to TRBD2 (5 bases). Trimming removed 4 bases from V and 2 bases from J, with 8 bases in between. CDR3 length equals 13 residues. Per the germline V gene, CDR1 is SGHTA and CDR2 is FQGNSA. DNA of the CDR3: TGTGCCAGCAGCTATTGGACTCAAGAGACCCAGTACTTC. This encodes CASSYWTQETQYF.

The CDR3 loop reads CASSLRTGTVGEKLFF. The CDR3 coding sequence is TGCGCCAGCAGCTTGAGGACCGGGACAGTGGGAGAAAAACTGTTTTTT. This chain connects TRBV5-1 to TRBJ1-4, with TRBD1 identical over 7 bases. The CDR3 spans 16 residues. Trimming cost V 1 base and J 8 bases; bases outside gene matches: 11. CDR1 is SGHRS and CDR2 is YFSETQ in the germline V gene.

V and J are TRBV7-9 and TRBJ2-3; D gene uncertain. In germline, CDR1 is SEHNR, CDR2 FQNEAQ (reference sequence). V lost 6 bases, J lost 1 base, and 14 bases lay in between. The CDR3 has 15 residues. The CDR3, as DNA: TGTGCCAGCAGATCTGGCGTGAAGGGCACAGATACGCAGTATTTT. Residues: CASRSGVKGTDTQYF.

The genes are TRBV7-9 and TRBJ2-5; D unclear. Germline CDR1 and CDR2: SEHNR and FQNEAQ (reference sequence). The CDR3 consists of 11 residues. V lost 2 bases to trimming and J lost 7 bases, with 5 bases between them. The CDR3 DNA sequence: TGTGCCAGCAGCTTAAAGGGGACCCAGTACTTC. Translated: CASSLKGTQYF. Full variable domain (remainder filled in from reference TRBV7-9 and TRBJ2-5): DTGVSQNPRHKITKRGQNVTFRCDPISEHNRLYWYRQTLGQGPEFLTYFQNEAQLEKSRLLSDRFSAERPKGSFSTLEIQRTEQGDSAMYLCASSLKGTQYFGPGTRLLVL.

This clonotype was observed many times. The chain is built from TRBV7-8 and TRBJ2-5; a possible D gene is TRBD2 (7 bases). V was shortened by 0 bases and J by 5 bases, with 13 bases between the two germline ends. This CDR3 contains 15 residues. Germline CDR1 is SGHVS and CDR2 is FQNEAQ. As DNA, the CDR3 is TGTGCCAGCAGCTTAGCGGAGGGGAGGGGGGAGACCCAGTACTTC. Translating it yields CASSLAEGRGETQYF.

This clonotype showed up many times. The chain employs TRBV20-1 and TRBJ2-7; D perhaps matches TRBD2 (5 bases). Germline CDR1 DFQATT, CDR2 SNEGSKA (reference sequence). V was clipped by 3 bases and J by 5 bases, with 8 bases between them. The CDR3 has 11 residues. The CDR3 sequence is CSASRGNEQYF. Written as DNA, the CDR3 is TGCAGTGCTAGTCGGGGTAACGAGCAGTACTTC.

This clonotype was found a few times. This chain connects TRBV7-2 to TRBJ2-4; no clear D gene. Germline V gene sequence: CDR1 SGHTA, CDR2 FQGNSA. The CDR3 covers 11 residues. V was cut by 3 bases and J by 5 bases, with 2 bases left in between. CDR3 sequence reads: CASSFQNIQYF. The CDR3 DNA follows: TGTGCCAGCAGCTTCCAAAACATTCAGTACTTC. The full variable domain, in which reference TRBV7-2 and TRBJ2-4 provide the parts outside the CDR3, is GAGVSQSPSNKVTEKGKDVELRCDPISGHTALYWYRQSLGQGLEFLIYFQGNSAPDKSGLPSDRFSAERTGGSVSTLTIQRTQQEDSAVYLCASSFQNIQYFGAGTRLSVL.

The V call is TRBV29-1, the J call TRBJ2-2, with 13 bases identical to TRBD2. Germline CDR1 reads SQVTM; CDR2 reads ANQGSEA. V lost 4 bases to trimming and J lost 8 bases; unmatched junction nucleotides: 7. The CDR3 covers 15 residues. The CDR3 DNA sequence: TGCAGCGTTGGCGGACTAGCGGGGGCTGGGGGGGAGCTGTTTTTT. The encoded protein is CSVGGLAGAGGELFF.

V and J are TRBV20-1 and TRBJ1-5; no firm D call. The V and J ends lost 6 bases and 0 bases respectively, with 9 bases between them. Germline V gene data show CDR1 as DFQATT and CDR2 as SNEGSKA (reference sequence). The CDR3 totals 13 residues. The CDR3 region has the DNA TGCAGTGCGAGCTTTTATAGCAATCAGCCCCAGCATTTT. Protein sequence: CSASFYSNQPQHF.

The chain carries TRBV3-1 and TRBJ2-6; TRBD1 or TRBD2 may be the D gene (5 bases each). The CDR3 runs to 18 residues. The V and J ends lost 6 bases and 0 bases respectively, with 18 bases between them. Looked up from germline, CDR1 is LGHDT and CDR2 is YNNKEL (reference sequence). This CDR3 reads CASRRSGTESSGANVLTF. CDR3 sequence (DNA): TGTGCCAGCAGGAGATCCGGGACGGAGAGCTCTGGGGCCAACGTCCTGACTTTC.

The gene calls are TRBV3-1 and TRBJ1-1; D is ambiguous. The CDR3 contains 15 residues. V lost 4 bases and J 4 bases, leaving 16 bases between the germline ends. The germline V gene has CDR1 LGHDT and CDR2 YNNKEL (reference sequence). The chain's CDR3 is CASSPSPFGPTEAFF. DNA for the CDR3: TGTGCCAGCAGCCCATCACCTTTTGGGCCCACTGAAGCTTTCTTT.

This clonotype was detected only a few times. The chain combines TRBV10-2 with TRBJ1-1; D perhaps matches TRBD1 (6 bases). Germline V gene lookup returns CDR1 WSHSY and CDR2 SAAADI. V gave up 10 bases and J gave up 7 bases, with 16 bases separating them. The CDR3 is made up of 12 amino acids. The CDR3 DNA reads TGCGCCACCCAGACAGGCTTCAATGAAGCTTTCTTT. Its protein product is CATQTGFNEAFF.

The V call is TRBV5-1, the J call TRBJ1-2; D gene ambiguous. V dropped 4 bases and J dropped 4 bases, with 11 bases sitting between them. Germline lookup yields CDR1 SGHRS and CDR2 YFSETQ. This CDR3 is 13 amino acids long. The DNA for the CDR3 is TGCGCCAGCAGCACAACTCCACGCTATGGCTACACCTTC. This sequence encodes CASSTTPRYGYTF.

The rearrangement links TRBV15 to TRBJ1-5; D remains ambiguous. Germline V gives CDR1 LNHNV, CDR2 YYDKDF (reference sequence). This CDR3 spans 15 amino acids. The germline V and J ends were trimmed by 5 bases and 6 bases, with 17 bases remaining between them. Here the CDR3 reads CATSGYGQAGQPQHF. DNA for the CDR3: TGTGCCACCAGCGGATACGGGCAGGCGGGTCAGCCCCAGCATTTT.